This T cell receptor (beta chain) was sequenced for a study of Graves' ophthalmopathy and Graves' hyperthyroidism. Findings of the study overall: Blood also carried most expanded thyroid clonotypes exceeding 0.001 frequency.

Eligible hyperthyroidism cases comprised new diagnoses of under 2 months' duration in individuals aged 18 to 65. Excluded were patients with other autoimmune diseases, uncontrolled infections, pregnancy or lactation. Establishment of the diagnosis relied upon clinical symptoms, serum thyroxine, TRAb, thyroid ultrasound and orbital computed tomography. Comments on this clonotype: The antigen remains undetermined.

RNA transcripts yielded amplified TCR beta CDR3 regions. First-round RT-PCR used HTBI primers; second-round multiplex PCR followed. TCRdb processed the multiplex PCR reads anew with MiXCR; each CDR3 protein has one entry. The sample has about 1.2 million distinct CDR3 sequences; about two fifths are singletons. The germline gives CDR1 LNHDA, CDR2 SQIVND (reference sequence). With V trimmed by 3 bases and J by 7 bases, 9 bases remained unmatched. The CDR3 length is 15 residues. V and J are TRBV19 and TRBJ2-7; 10 bases are a match to TRBD2. The sample comprised peripheral blood or thyroid tissue (not recorded which). This receptor was identified in an adult man with Graves' hyperthyroidism. CDR3 region: CASSIPLAGYYEQYF. The CDR3 DNA reads as TGTGCCAGTAGTATCCCACTAGCGGGGTATTATGAGCAGTACTTC.